This TCR beta chain was recorded in a study of T cell responses to AZD1222 COVID-19 vaccine. Method: immunoSEQ multiplex PCR; TCRdb's copy keeps in-frame clones and lacks some. The data hold fewer than 130,000 clones, with 70% to 90% observed a single time. Broader study findings: Sampling captured repertoires only after the peak T cell response. Along spike, vaccine-associated CD4 TCRs were found throughout, with dominance at 160-218 and 743-854. The sample set comprised mostly white British donors with more females, and clonal diversity was possibly underestimated.

The CDR3 covers 12 residues. On this clone itself: Its antigen is not known.

V is TRBV21-1 and J is TRBJ1-2. TRBV21-1 is tagged as a pseudogene. The input for sequencing was peripheral blood, taken 28 days after the second AZD1222 dose. The clonotype was recovered from an adult who received the AZD1222 COVID-19 vaccine. CDR3 protein: CASSKVMRGYTF. CDR3 DNA: TGTGCCAGCAGCAAAGTTATGCGGGGCTACACCTTC.